The rows below give T cell receptor beta chains drawn from one sample of a study of T cell repertoires in cytomegalovirus infection. These receptors' antigens are unknown. TCRdb re-called the reads through MiXCR, storing one row per CDR3 protein. Here the sample spans roughly 700,000 distinct CDR3 sequences, around a third being singletons. Sequencing used cultured PBMCs, obtained from culture after CMV antigen stimulation. All receptors come from a human donor in good health (CMV status not recorded). Some clones in this sample may be carry-over from other donors' samples. CDR3s include the opening cysteine and the closing phenylalanine or tryptophan. D genes are given only for firm matches. Some rows mark clone size as missing; the rest say once, few, many or name a class of expanded clone.

. 15 few TRBJ1-4 TRBV6-1 CASSEVSRGGEKLFF TGTGCCAGCAGTGAAGTCAGCCGGGGCGGCGAAAAACTGTTTTTT
TRBD1 11 . TRBJ2-1 TRBV7-9 CASSRTGGLFF TGTGCCAGCAGCAGGACAGGGGGCCTGTTCTTC
. 15 . TRBJ2-3 TRBV12-3/TRBV12-4 CASRSAGKDTDTQYF TGTGCCAGCCGTTCGGCAGGGAAGGATACAGATACGCAGTATTTT
. 16 . TRBJ2-6 TRBV2 CANSRGTSLGANVLTF TGTGCCAACAGCAGGGGTACGAGTCTTGGGGCCAACGTCCTGACTTTC
TRBD1 14 . TRBJ2-1 TRBV7-2 CASGDRGGYNEQFF TGTGCCAGCGGCGACAGGGGAGGCTACAATGAGCAGTTCTTC
TRBD2 15 few TRBJ2-7 TRBV7-2 CASSLAPSGAYEQYF TGTGCCAGCAGCTTAGCTCCTAGCGGGGCCTACGAGCAGTACTTC
. 14 . TRBJ1-5 TRBV6-1 CASSVIGTNQPQHF TGTGCCAGCAGTGTTATAGGAACTAATCAGCCCCAGCATTTT
. 14 . TRBJ2-1 TRBV7-8 CASSRNFIGNEQFF TGTGCCAGCAGCCGGAACTTTATAGGCAATGAGCAGTTCTTC
. 11 many TRBJ2-7 TRBV7-8 CASSLEDEQYF TGTGCCAGCAGCCTCGAAGACGAGCAGTACTTC
TRBD2 15 few TRBJ2-1 TRBV7-9 CASSHLAGRVNEQFF TGTGCCAGCAGTCACCTAGCGGGTCGCGTTAATGAGCAGTTCTTC
TRBD1 15 . TRBJ1-5 TRBV12-3/TRBV12-4 CASSSTRQGYQPQHF TGTGCCAGCAGTTCTACTCGACAGGGTTATCAGCCCCAGCATTTT